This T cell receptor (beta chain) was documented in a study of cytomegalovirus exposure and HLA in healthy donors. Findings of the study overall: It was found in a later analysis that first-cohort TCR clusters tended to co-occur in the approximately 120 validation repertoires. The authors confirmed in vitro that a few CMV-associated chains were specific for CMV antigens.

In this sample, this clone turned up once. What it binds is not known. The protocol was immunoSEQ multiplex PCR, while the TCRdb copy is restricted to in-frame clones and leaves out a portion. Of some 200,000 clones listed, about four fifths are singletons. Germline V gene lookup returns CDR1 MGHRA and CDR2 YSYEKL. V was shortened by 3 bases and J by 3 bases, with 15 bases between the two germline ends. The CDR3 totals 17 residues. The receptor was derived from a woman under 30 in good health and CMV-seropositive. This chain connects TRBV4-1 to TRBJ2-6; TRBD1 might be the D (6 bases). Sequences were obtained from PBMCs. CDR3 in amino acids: CASSQYTGKVGANVLTF. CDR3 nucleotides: TGCGCCAGCAGCCAGTATACAGGGAAGGTTGGGGCCAACGTCCTGACTTTC.